This TCR beta chain is from a study of T cells in narcolepsy. With 5 bases removed from V and 6 bases from J, the gap between germline ends came to 20 bases. The germline CDR1 and CDR2 sequences are SGHTA and FQGNSA. This CDR3 comprises 15 residues. Profiled with immunoSEQ multiplex PCR; TCRdb holds only in-frame clones, not every one. The sample consists of about 35,000 clones, around 80% of them appearing once. Points on this clone: No antigen is known for it.

Study findings and constraints: Autoreactive clone sequences were missing from some blood memory CD4+ repertoires.

This receptor was taken from a human donor in good health. The source material was memory (CD45RA-) CD4+ T cells from blood. The chain combines TRBV7-2 with TRBJ2-7, with a weak D call TRBD2 (5 bases). CDR3 region: CASSTSPKYGSEQYF. The CDR3 nucleotides are TGTGCCAGCAGCACTTCCCCCAAGTATGGGAGCGAGCAGTACTTC.